This TCR beta chain came from a study of blood T cell repertoires in COVID-19. Study-wide context: Sample material is recorded as cDNA or gDNA derived from T cells, B-cell-depleted T cells, or PBMCs.

Original processing notes: Cell counts per sample came from amplifying reference gene primers. TCRdb's copy holds only in-frame clones and misses some; the assay was immunoSEQ multiplex PCR. Clonal size and the V and J genes are those of that table, whereas D and trimming came from the DNA. Of roughly 250,000 clones in the sample, just over 90% were seen once. Germline trimming cut 6 bases from V and 3 bases from J; bases unmatched to any gene: 6. Germline V gene sequence: CDR1 SGHRS, CDR2 YFSETQ. The CDR3 is made up of 14 amino acids. The participants were between roughly 18 and 90 years old and came from 24 US areas. In assigning cohorts, the study relied on participant-reported clinical history.

This sequence joins TRBV5-1 and TRBJ2-7; 10 bases line up with TRBD2. This sequence originates from a woman aged 40 to 50 with acute COVID-19. Sequencing was carried out using PBMCs or T cells enriched from blood (not recorded which). CDR3: CASKASGGFYEQYF. CDR3 bases: TGCGCCAGCAAAGCTAGCGGGGGCTTCTACGAGCAGTACTTC.